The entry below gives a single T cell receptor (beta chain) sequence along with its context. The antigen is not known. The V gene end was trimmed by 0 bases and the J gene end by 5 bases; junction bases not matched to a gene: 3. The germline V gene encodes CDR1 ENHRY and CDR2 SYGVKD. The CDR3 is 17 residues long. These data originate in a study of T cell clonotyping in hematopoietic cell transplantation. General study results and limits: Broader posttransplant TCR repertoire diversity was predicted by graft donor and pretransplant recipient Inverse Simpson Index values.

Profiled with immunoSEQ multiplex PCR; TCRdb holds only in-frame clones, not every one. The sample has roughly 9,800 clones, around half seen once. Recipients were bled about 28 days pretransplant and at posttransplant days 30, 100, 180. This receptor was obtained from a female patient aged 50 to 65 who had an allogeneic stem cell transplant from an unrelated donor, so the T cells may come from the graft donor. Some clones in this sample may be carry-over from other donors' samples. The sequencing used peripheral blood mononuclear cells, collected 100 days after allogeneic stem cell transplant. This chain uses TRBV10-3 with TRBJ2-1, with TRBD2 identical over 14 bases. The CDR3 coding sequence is TGTGCCATCAGTGAGTCGGGGACTAGCGGGAGTAACAATGAGCAGTTCTTC. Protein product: CAISESGTSGSNNEQFF.